This TCR beta chain was sequenced in a study of T-cell memory formation after mild COVID-19. After removal of 1 base from V and 3 bases from J, the junction contained 1 base not matched to a gene. In germline, CDR1 is LGHNA, CDR2 YSLEER. CDR3 length: 15 amino acids. Study findings and constraints: Pre-infection memory showed some responding clones, and this suggested that cross-reactive memory joined. Whereas later expanders leaned CD4+, clones contracting day 15 to 85 showed a balanced CD4/CD8 makeup.

Regarding this clonotype: Antigen specificity is unknown.

5'RACE with constant-segment primers yielded barcoded, UMI-tagged TCR alpha and TCR beta cDNA libraries. TCRdb processed the 5' RACE reads anew with MiXCR; each CDR3 protein has one entry. Of approximately 110,000 distinct CDR3 sequences listed, about 24% are singletons. The sequenced material came from PBMCs or a T cell subset sorted from them (not recorded which). This rearrangement joins TRBV4-3 to TRBJ2-3, with 10 nucleotides matching TRBD2. This TCR was sampled from a man aged 18-30 years who had mild COVID-19 (a few samples of this study predate the infection). Cell type and time point are not known. CDR3 region: CASSQAGLATDTQYF. The DNA of the CDR3 is TGCGCCAGCAGCCAAGCGGGACTAGCGACAGATACGCAGTATTTT.